The source of this TCR beta chain is a study of breast tumors, draining lymph nodes, adjacent tissues. MiXCR, applied by TCRdb to the multiplex PCR reads, yields one record per CDR3 protein. Here the sample spans around 150,000 distinct CDR3 sequences, 32% being singletons. The germline V gene encodes CDR1 MDHEN and CDR2 SYDVKM. The CDR3 totals 16 residues. This clonotype was seen only once. Its antigen is not identified. A junction end diverges from the germline sequence, so it may reflect a read error. Study findings and constraints: Tumor T cell lymph node origin was a supported hypothesis, not proven.

Breast cancer patients provided tissue from their axillary draining lymph nodes. The receptor was isolated from a female donor with breast cancer. Some clones in this sample may be carry-over from other donors' samples. Source material: axillary lymph node tissue. This rearrangement joins TRBV28 to TRBJ2-7; possible D gene TRBD2, 6 bases. CDR3 nucleotides: TGTGCCGGCAGTACCCCGAAACGGGGACTCTCCTACGAGCAGTACTTC. Translating gives CAGSTPKRGLSYEQYF.